The present entry profiles one T cell receptor beta chain with its context. Its antigen remains unknown. Cultured CD4+ T-cell DNA underwent Oncomine TCR Beta short-read sequencing. TCRdb re-derived calls from the PCR reads in MiXCR, one entry per CDR3 protein. Of 11,000 to 15,000 distinct CDR3 sequences detected, under 30% appear once; the ten largest clones hold under 25%. This entry is derived from a study of vaccination and CD4 T cells after COVID-19. Background on the study: Following dose two, a median 72 days (range 14 to 241) passed before post-vaccine samples were taken. Study outcomes and limitations: Looking at convalescent patients, a median around 89% of reactive clones were present only post-vaccination.

The germline CDR1 and CDR2 sequences are SGHRS and YFSETQ. Trimming removed 4 bases at V and 0 bases at J, with 10 bases between. This CDR3 is built from 15 residues. Treatment reported: roughly 10-day PBMC culture with coronavirus spike peptide pools or control peptides (ViraFEST assay). Antigen-specific T cell expansion with peptide pools preceded TCR sequencing in the ViraFEST approach. Sequenced: cultured CD4+ T cells from blood. This TCR came from a human donor with COVID-19. The chain uses TRBV5-1 and TRBJ2-2; tentative D call: TRBD1 (7 bases). This chain's CDR3 is CASSAGQTNTGELFF. The CDR3 DNA sequence: TGCGCCAGCAGCGCGGGACAGACGAACACCGGGGAGCTGTTTTTT.